These 15 T cell receptor beta chains share one sample of origin, sequenced in a study of neurological immune-mediated disorders. TCRdb fed the 5' RACE reads into MiXCR, producing one record per CDR3 protein. The repertoire holds around 40,000 distinct CDR3 sequences, with about an eighth as singletons. Source material: PBMCs. The receptors shown here come from a female donor in good health.

This clonotype was seen many times. V and J are TRBV5-1 and TRBJ1-5; D is perhaps TRBD1 (6 bases). In germline, CDR1 is SGHRS, CDR2 YFSETQ. Between the trimmed V and J ends, which lost 2 bases and 2 bases, there was a span of 11 bases. CDR3 size: 15 residues. CDR3 in DNA: TGCGCCAGCAGCTTAGGGGGTAAGGGCAATCAGCCCCAGCATTTT. This gives the protein CASSLGGKGNQPQHF.

In its sample, this clonotype was seen many times. This chain links TRBV6-5 with TRBJ1-1, with 8 bases that match TRBD1. The CDR3 has 18 amino acids. Germline CDR1 MNHEY, CDR2 SVGAGI. Trimming cost V 0 bases and J 4 bases; bases outside gene matches: 13. The CDR3 DNA reads TGTGCCAGCAGTTACTCGTCTCAGACAGGGGACGGTTTCACTGAAGCTTTCTTT. This codes for CASSYSSQTGDGFTEAFF.

This clonotype was detected ten times or more. The J gene is TRBJ2-1, the V gene TRBV5-1; a weak D match, TRBD2 (6 bases). Trimming shortened V by 2 bases and J by 8 bases, and 14 bases separated the two germline ends. The CDR3 consists of 14 residues. Germline lookup yields CDR1 SGHRS and CDR2 YFSETQ. In nucleotides, the CDR3 is TGCGCCAGCAGCTTCCTAGCGTCAGAGGATGAGCAGTTCTTC. Its translation: CASSFLASEDEQFF.

In its sample, this clonotype was seen many times. The chain couples TRBV12-3 or TRBV12-4 to TRBJ1-2; 11 bases are a match to TRBD1. The J segment lost 2 bases and the V segment lost 4 bases, leaving 9 bases of the junction unmatched. The CDR3 has 17 amino acids. CDR3 nucleotides: TGTGCCAGCAGTTCCCCCGGGACAGGGGGTCTAAACTATGGCTACACCTTC. It codes for CASSSPGTGGLNYGYTF.

On this clonotype itself: It may be a read error: a sequence one base away is much more abundant. The chain uses TRBV14 and TRBJ1-2; possibly TRBD1 for D (5 bases). Germline V CDR1 and CDR2: SGHDN, FVKESK. The CDR3 consists of 11 residues. The germline V and J ends were trimmed by 8 bases and 5 bases, with 9 bases remaining between them. CDR3 sequence (DNA): TGTGCCAGCCGGAGGGGATATGGCTACACCTTC. Its protein is CASRRGYGYTF.

In its sample, this clonotype was seen many times. V usage is TRBV12-3 or TRBV12-4 and J usage is TRBJ1-5, with a possible D match to TRBD1 (5 bases). V shed 5 bases and J shed 1 base, with 12 bases lying between them. There are 15 residues in the CDR3. DNA for the CDR3: TGTGCCAGCAGTCCGGACATGTTGAGCAATCAGCCCCAGCATTTT. It translates to CASSPDMLSNQPQHF.

This clonotype has ten or more counts. V is TRBV5-1 and J is TRBJ2-1, with TRBD2 identical over 9 bases. This CDR3 comprises 15 residues. Trimming took 0 bases from V and 8 from J; bases not matched to a gene: 6. Germline loops: CDR1 SGHRS, CDR2 YFSETQ. The CDR3 DNA reads as TGCGCCAGCAGCTTGGTTGGTAGCGGGAGCCATGAGCAGTTCTTC. Its protein product is CASSLVGSGSHEQFF. The full variable domain, rest sourced from reference TRBV5-1 and TRBJ2-1, is KAGVTQTPRYLIKTRGQQVTLSCSPISGHRSVSWYQQTPGQGLQFLFEYFSETQRNKGNFPGRFSGRQFSNSRSEMNVSTLELGDSALYLCASSLVGSGSHEQFFGPGTRLTVL.

This clonotype was detected many times. The chain couples TRBV5-1 to TRBJ1-1; 9 bases agree with TRBD1. This CDR3 has 15 residues. Germline V gene sequence: CDR1 SGHRS, CDR2 YFSETQ. V lost 4 bases to trimming and J lost 5 bases; unmatched junction nucleotides: 9. CDR3 sequence reads: CASSAAGTGFTEAFF. CDR3 sequence (DNA): TGCGCCAGCAGCGCAGCGGGGACAGGGTTTACTGAAGCTTTCTTT.

This clonotype was observed many times. The chain recombines TRBV14 with TRBJ2-2; D not certain. Looked up from germline, CDR1 is SGHDN and CDR2 is FVKESK. This CDR3 is built from 15 residues. Trimming took off 2 bases at V and 0 bases at J, with 7 bases between the two ends. The CDR3: CASSQSLANTGELFF. CDR3 DNA: TGTGCCAGCAGCCAATCCCTCGCGAACACCGGGGAGCTGTTTTTT. Together with reference TRBV14 and TRBJ2-2, the CDR3 gives the full variable domain: EAGVTQFPSHSVIEKGQTVTLRCDPISGHDNLYWYRRVMGKEIKFLLHFVKESKQDESGMPNNRFLAERTGGTYSTLKVQPAELEDSGVYFCASSQSLANTGELFFGEGSRLTVL.

By frequency in the sample, this clonotype is medium-sized. J is TRBJ2-7 and V is TRBV6-5; TRBD1 matches 8 bases. Germline loops: CDR1 MNHEY, CDR2 SVGAGI. Unmatched junction bases numbered 7, after V lost 2 bases and J lost 1 base. This CDR3 contains 16 residues. The CDR3 here is CASSYGRQGSSYEQYF. The CDR3 bases are TGTGCCAGCAGTTACGGGCGACAGGGGTCGTCCTACGAGCAGTACTTC.

To note about this clonotype: A single base separates this from a much larger clone, so it may be a read error. This sequence joins TRBV19 and TRBJ2-7, with TRBD1 matching 8 bases. J was trimmed by 3 bases and V by 10 bases; bases with no gene match: 14. The CDR3 extends over 15 amino acids. The germline gives CDR1 LNHDA, CDR2 SQIVND (reference sequence). CDR3: CANTNQGAEVYEQYF. In DNA, the CDR3 is TGTGCCAACACTAACCAGGGGGCTGAGGTCTACGAGCAGTACTTC.

This clonotype showed up many times. V gene TRBV5-1 combines with J gene TRBJ2-1, with 9 bases lining up with TRBD2. The CDR3 contains 20 residues. Germline V gene data show CDR1 as SGHRS and CDR2 as YFSETQ. Trimming took 0 bases from V and 0 from J; bases not matched to a gene: 13. This chain's CDR3 is CASSLGVPRLAESSYNEQFF. The CDR3 coding sequence is TGCGCCAGCAGCTTGGGTGTGCCGAGACTAGCGGAAAGCTCCTACAATGAGCAGTTCTTC.

The chain couples TRBV5-6 to TRBJ2-7, with D possibly TRBD2 on 6 matching bases. The CDR3 is made up of 15 amino acids. The ends were cut back, 0 bases at V and 2 bases at J, with 12 bases in the middle. The germline gives CDR1 SGHDT, CDR2 YYEEEE. The CDR3 loop is CASSLDGGITYEQYF. The CDR3 DNA follows: TGTGCCAGCAGCTTGGATGGCGGGATTACCTACGAGCAGTACTTC.

This clonotype was observed many times. The chain is built from TRBV5-1 and TRBJ2-1, with TRBD2 matching 11 bases. The CDR3 is 14 amino acids. The germline gives CDR1 SGHRS, CDR2 YFSETQ. The trim removed 7 bases at V and 6 bases at J, leaving 6 bases unmatched. The CDR3 region is CASGTSGSFNEQFF. The CDR3 nucleotides are TGCGCCAGCGGAACTAGCGGGAGTTTCAATGAGCAGTTCTTC.

This clonotype was recorded at least ten times. The chain couples TRBV18 to TRBJ1-1; possibly TRBD1 for D (6 bases). CDR1 and CDR2 (germline): KGHSH, LQKENI. CDR3 length: 18 amino acids. The V gene lost 3 bases and the J gene lost 2 bases, with 22 bases spanning the gap. CDR3 nucleotide sequence: TGTGCCAGCTCACCCCTATTCTGGATCAGGGGTGGTAACACTGAAGCTTTCTTT. Amino acid sequence: CASSPLFWIRGGNTEAFF.